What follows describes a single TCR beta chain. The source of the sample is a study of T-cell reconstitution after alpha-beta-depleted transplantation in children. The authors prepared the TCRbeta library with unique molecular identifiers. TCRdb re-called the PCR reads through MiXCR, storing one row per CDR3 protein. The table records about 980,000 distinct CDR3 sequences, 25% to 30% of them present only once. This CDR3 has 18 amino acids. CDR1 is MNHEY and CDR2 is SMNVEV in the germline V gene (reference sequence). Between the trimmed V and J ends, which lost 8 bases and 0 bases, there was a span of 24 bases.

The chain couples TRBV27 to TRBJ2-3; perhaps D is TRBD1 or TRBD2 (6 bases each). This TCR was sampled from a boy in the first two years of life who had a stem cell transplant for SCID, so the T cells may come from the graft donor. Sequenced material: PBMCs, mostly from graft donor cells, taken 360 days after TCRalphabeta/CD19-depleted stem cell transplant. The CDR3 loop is CASWKLGGYHPSTDTQYF. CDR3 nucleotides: TGTGCCAGCTGGAAACTAGGGGGGTACCACCCTAGCACAGATACGCAGTATTTT.